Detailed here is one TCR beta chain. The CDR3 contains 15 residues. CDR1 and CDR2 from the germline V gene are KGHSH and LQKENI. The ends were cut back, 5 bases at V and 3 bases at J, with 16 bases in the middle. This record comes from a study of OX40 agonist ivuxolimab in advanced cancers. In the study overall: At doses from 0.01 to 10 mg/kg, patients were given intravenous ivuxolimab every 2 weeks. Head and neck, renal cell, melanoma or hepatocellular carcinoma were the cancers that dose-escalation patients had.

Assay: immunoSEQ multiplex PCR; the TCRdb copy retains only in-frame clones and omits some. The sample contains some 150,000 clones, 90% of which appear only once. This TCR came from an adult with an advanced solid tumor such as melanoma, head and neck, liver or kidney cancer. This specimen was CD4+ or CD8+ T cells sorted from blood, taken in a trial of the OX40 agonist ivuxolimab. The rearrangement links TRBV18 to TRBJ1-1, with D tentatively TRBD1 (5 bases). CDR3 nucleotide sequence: TGTGCCAGCTCAGAAAGGACACTGGGGGACACTGAAGCTTTCTTT. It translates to CASSERTLGDTEAFF.